These 29 T cell receptor beta chains were all obtained from the same sample, sequenced in a study of post-analysis software for immune sequencing data. Study-wide findings and caveats: There were five TRBV segments more frequent in patients than controls, and TRBV5-6, TRBV5-1 and TRBV20-1 were among them.

The antigens of these receptors remain unknown. Unique molecular identifiers were carried by the TCR beta cDNA libraries. One entry per CDR3 protein results from TCRdb running MiXCR on the PCR reads. The sample carries about 540,000 distinct CDR3 sequences, around 36% recorded once. The sequenced sample consisted of blood. These receptors originate from a girl under 18 with multiple sclerosis.

The chain recombines TRBV28 with TRBJ1-2; 8 nucleotides align to TRBD1. CDR1 and CDR2 (germline): MDHEN, SYDVKM. The CDR3 sequence is 12 residues long. Trimming removed 9 bases from V and 6 bases from J; junction bases left unmatched: 6. The CDR3 here is CASVTGDHGYTF. The DNA of the CDR3 is TGTGCCAGTGTGACAGGGGACCATGGCTACACCTTC.

The table lists this clonotype with many counts. The V call is TRBV5-1, the J call TRBJ2-1; the match to TRBD1 covers 7 bases. Unmatched junction bases numbered 7, after V lost 4 bases and J lost 6 bases. The CDR3 runs to 14 residues. From germline, CDR1 is SGHRS and CDR2 YFSETQ. The CDR3 nucleotides are TGCGCCAGCAGCAGAATTAAGGGGGCCAATGAGCAGTTCTTC. Encoded protein: CASSRIKGANEQFF.

A few counts support this clonotype. V and J are TRBV29-1 and TRBJ2-1; TRBD1 matches at 7 bases. Trimming cost V 6 bases and J 5 bases; bases outside gene matches: 13. The CDR3 contains 15 residues. Per germline, CDR1 SQVTM and CDR2 ANQGSEA. CDR3 nucleotides: TGCAGCGTCCAAGCGATGACAGGGCTTAACAATGAGCAGTTCTTC. Translated, it gives CSVQAMTGLNNEQFF.

This clonotype has a handful of counts. V is TRBV6-1 and J is TRBJ2-7; D possibly corresponds to TRBD2 (6 bases). V lost 8 bases to trimming and J lost 6 bases, with 11 bases between them. The germline V gene encodes CDR1 MNHNS and CDR2 SASEGT. The CDR3 contains 11 residues. CDR3 protein: CASYGGGEQYF. The CDR3 nucleotides are TGTGCCAGCTACGGGGGAGGCGAGCAGTACTTC.

V gene TRBV2 combines with J gene TRBJ2-5; the D gene is possibly TRBD1 (6 bases). Trimming removed 5 bases at V and 5 bases at J, with 18 bases between. CDR3 length: 15 amino acids. Per the germline V gene, CDR1 is SNHLY and CDR2 is FYNNEI. The CDR3 DNA follows: TGTGCCAGCAGTCCTCCTAGAGGGGGAACGGAGACCCAGTACTTC. Its translation is CASSPPRGGTETQYF.

There are many counts of this clonotype. The J gene is TRBJ1-2, the V gene TRBV19, with unresolved D. The CDR3 is 13 amino acids. V lost 5 bases to trimming and J lost 0 bases, with 7 bases between them. The germline V gene has CDR1 LNHDA and CDR2 SQIVND (reference sequence). CDR3 loop: CASSDGTNYGYTF. Written as DNA, the CDR3 is TGTGCCAGTAGTGATGGAACTAACTATGGCTACACCTTC.

This clonotype has more than one count but fewer than ten. This sequence joins TRBV6-5 and TRBJ1-2; unclear D gene. With 4 bases removed from V and 5 bases from J, the gap between germline ends came to 11 bases. The CDR3 extends over 13 amino acids. CDR1 and CDR2 from the germline V gene are MNHEY and SVGAGI. The CDR3 protein is CASSSGSGYGYTF. DNA of the CDR3: TGTGCCAGCAGTTCCGGCTCGGGTTATGGCTACACCTTC.

The chain employs TRBV12-3 or TRBV12-4 and TRBJ1-4; possibly TRBD1 for D (6 bases). This CDR3 is 15 amino acids long. V was cut by 6 bases and J by 8 bases, with 19 bases left in between. CDR3 sequence reads: CASRPIDRLGEKLFF. The CDR3 nucleotides read TGTGCCAGCAGGCCTATCGACAGGCTGGGGGAAAAACTGTTTTTT.

This clonotype occurred a few times. The genes are TRBV18 and TRBJ2-3; D gene ambiguous. Looked up from germline, CDR1 is KGHSH and CDR2 is LQKENI. Deletions cut 8 bases from V and 3 bases from J, with 9 bases between. The CDR3 length is 12 residues. CDR3 residues: CASSPQTDTQYF. The CDR3 bases are TGTGCCAGCAGTCCCCAAACAGATACGCAGTATTTT.

This clonotype was observed a handful of times. The chain combines TRBV29-1 with TRBJ1-2, with D hard to call. CDR3 size: 14 residues. Trimming stripped 2 bases from V and 8 bases from J, with 18 bases between. From germline, CDR1 is SQVTM and CDR2 ANQGSEA. CDR3 sequence (DNA): TGCAGCGTTGAAAGTACGGCGGCGACTGACGGCTACACCTTC. It codes for CSVESTAATDGYTF.

Comment on this clonotype: The germline gene is not matched at one end of the junction; a read error may be the cause. The chain links TRBV24-1 to TRBJ2-7, with 9 bases lining up with TRBD1. The CDR3 is 13 amino acids. In germline, CDR1 is KGHDR, CDR2 SFDVKD. The CDR3 is CATSDGTGNERYF. As DNA, the CDR3 is TGTGCCACCAGTGATGGGACAGGGAACGAGCGGTACTTC.

The V gene is TRBV12-3 or TRBV12-4, the J gene TRBJ1-6, with TRBD1 as a possible D gene (5 bases). The CDR3 contains 15 residues. Trimming pared 3 bases from V and 5 bases from J, leaving 11 bases between. The CDR3 reads CASSFETGHNSPLHF. CDR3 coding DNA: TGTGCCAGCAGTTTTGAAACAGGCCATAATTCACCCCTCCACTTT.

This rearrangement joins TRBV5-1 to TRBJ2-7, with D maybe TRBD1 (6 bases). The DNA end lines up better with TRBJ2-5; the J call may be wrong. Germline CDR1 reads SGHRS; CDR2 reads YFSETQ. The CDR3 covers 15 residues. CDR3 residues: CASTPAPRTEETQYF. The CDR3 DNA follows: TGCGCCAGCACCCCGGCACCCAGGACAGAAGAGACCCAGTACTTC.

This clonotype occurred a few times. The V and J genes are TRBV5-1 and TRBJ1-2; 10 bases agree with TRBD1. Germline trimming cut 0 bases from V and 5 bases from J; bases unmatched to any gene: 4. Germline V lookup: CDR1 SGHRS, CDR2 YFSETQ. CDR3 length: 15 amino acids. CDR3 DNA: TGCGCCAGCAGCTTGGACGGACAGGGGGGGTATGGCTACACCTTC. Translation: CASSLDGQGGYGYTF. Full variable domain (remainder filled in from reference TRBV5-1 and TRBJ1-2): KAGVTQTPRYLIKTRGQQVTLSCSPISGHRSVSWYQQTPGQGLQFLFEYFSETQRNKGNFPGRFSGRQFSNSRSEMNVSTLELGDSALYLCASSLDGQGGYGYTFGSGTRLTVV.

The J gene is TRBJ2-1, the V gene TRBV7-2; 7 bases agree with TRBD2. From germline, CDR1 is SGHTA and CDR2 FQGNSA. Losses at the gene ends were 8 bases for V and 0 bases for J; bases not matched to a gene: 4. The CDR3 has 14 amino acids. CDR3 bases: TGTGCCAGCCCTCGCGGGGGCTCCTACAATGAGCAGTTCTTC. Amino acid sequence: CASPRGGSYNEQFF.

The CDR3 bases are TGTGCCAGCAGCATCCAAGGGACTAGCGGGGGAGAGACCCAGTACTTC. It yields the protein CASSIQGTSGGETQYF. This sequence joins TRBV7-2 and TRBJ2-5; 14 bases line up with TRBD2. Germline V gene data show CDR1 as SGHTA and CDR2 as FQGNSA. V shed 5 bases, J shed 4 bases, and the junction held 6 bases outside the gene matches. This CDR3 is built from 16 residues.

This clonotype occurred a few times. This chain connects TRBV24-1 to TRBJ1-2; no reliable D call. This CDR3 contains 13 residues. From germline, CDR1 is KGHDR and CDR2 SFDVKD. The ends were cut back, 1 base at V and 6 bases at J, with 8 bases in the middle. The CDR3 region is CATSDFSADGYTF. The CDR3 bases are TGTGCCACCAGTGATTTCTCGGCAGATGGCTACACCTTC.

This clonotype showed up many times. This sequence joins TRBV7-9 and TRBJ2-3; TRBD1 might be the D (5 bases). The germline CDR1 and CDR2 sequences are SEHNR and FQNEAQ (reference sequence). V lost 6 bases, J lost 4 bases, and 11 bases lay in between. This CDR3 has 13 residues. The DNA of the CDR3 is TGTGCCAGCAGGTACAGGACCGCAGATACGCAGTATTTT. It specifies CASRYRTADTQYF.

This clonotype was observed a few times. The chain joins TRBV3-1 to TRBJ2-5; tentatively, D is TRBD1 or TRBD2 (5 bases each). The CDR3 is 14 residues long. Trimming took 6 bases from V and 5 from J, leaving 16 bases between them. In germline, CDR1 is LGHDT, CDR2 YNNKEL (reference sequence). CDR3 nucleotide sequence: TGTGCCAGCAGACCACAAGGGACGCGGGAGACCCAGTACTTC. It specifies CASRPQGTRETQYF.

The genes are TRBV24-1 and TRBJ2-7, with TRBD1 as a possible D gene (6 bases). Trimming cost V 2 bases and J 9 bases, with 13 bases left between them. The V gene's germline CDR1 is KGHDR and CDR2 SFDVKD. This CDR3 region has 13 residues. For the CDR3, the DNA is TGTGCCACCAGTGATTATACAGGGAATGTGCAGTACTTC. Encoded protein: CATSDYTGNVQYF.

As regards this clonotype: A junction boundary mismatches the germline segment, possibly from a read error. This sequence joins TRBV20-1 and TRBJ2-3; 10 bases map to TRBD2. This CDR3 region has 15 residues. Germline V gives CDR1 DFQATT, CDR2 SNEGSKA (reference sequence). The CDR3 DNA sequence: TGCAGTACTAGGCGGTTCAGCGGGGGGGCAGATACGCAGTATTTT. It is translated as CSTRRFSGGADTQYF.

The chain uses TRBV12-3 or TRBV12-4 and TRBJ2-2; D is uncertain. The CDR3 spans 14 residues. V lost 3 bases to trimming and J lost 5 bases, with 10 bases between them. The DNA of the CDR3 is TGTGCCAGCAGTTTTCTTGAGGTGACCGGGGAGCTGTTTTTT. Residues: CASSFLEVTGELFF.

The chain joins TRBV24-1 to TRBJ2-1; no clear D. This CDR3 is built from 14 residues. The germline gives CDR1 KGHDR, CDR2 SFDVKD. V lost 3 bases and J lost 7, with 12 bases in between. Here the CDR3 reads CATSDGQLGNEQFF. The CDR3 nucleotides read TGTGCCACCAGTGATGGCCAATTGGGGAATGAGCAGTTCTTC.

The gene calls are TRBV12-3 or TRBV12-4 and TRBJ1-5; the match to TRBD1 covers 7 bases. There are 15 residues in the CDR3. J gave up 6 bases and V 7 bases, and 12 bases lay outside the gene matches. The CDR3 reads CASKGLGGGLQPQHF. The DNA for the CDR3 is TGTGCCAGCAAAGGGCTGGGAGGGGGCCTTCAGCCCCAGCATTTT.

About this clonotype itself: A read error may produce the germline difference seen at one junction end. The V and J genes are TRBV4-1 and TRBJ2-2, with 9 bases aligning to TRBD2. Germline loops: CDR1 MGHRA, CDR2 YSYEKL. The CDR3 length is 17 residues. The CDR3 DNA reads TGCGCCAGCAGCCAAGACTCCTCTGCGGGGGGGGCCGGGGAGTTGTTTTTT. Protein product: CASSQDSSAGGAGELFF.

The chain uses TRBV18 and TRBJ2-3; perhaps TRBD1 as D (5 bases). The V gene's germline CDR1 is KGHSH and CDR2 LQKENI. The CDR3 runs to 11 residues. V lost 4 bases to trimming and J lost 7 bases, with 6 bases between them. CDR3: CASSRGYTQYF. Here the CDR3 DNA reads TGTGCCAGCTCACGGGGCTATACGCAGTATTTT.

The J gene is TRBJ1-1, the V gene TRBV20-1, with D tentatively TRBD1 (5 bases). The V and J ends lost 6 bases and 4 bases respectively, with 15 bases between them. CDR1 DFQATT and CDR2 SNEGSKA come from the germline V gene (reference sequence). There are 13 residues in the CDR3. The CDR3 DNA reads TGCAGTGCCCCAGCCGGGGGAGGCACTGAAGCTTTCTTT. Translating it yields CSAPAGGGTEAFF.

The chain carries TRBV7-9 and TRBJ2-1; either TRBD1 or TRBD2 may fit D (5 bases each). This CDR3 spans 13 amino acids. With 6 bases removed from V and 4 bases from J, the gap between germline ends came to 10 bases. Germline V lookup: CDR1 SEHNR, CDR2 FQNEAQ (reference sequence). The CDR3 sequence is CASSRDLYNEQFF. The CDR3 DNA reads as TGTGCCAGCAGTCGGGACCTTTACAATGAGCAGTTCTTC.

The V and J genes are TRBV29-1 and TRBJ2-5, with 9 bases fitting TRBD1. Trimming at V came to 4 bases and at J to 11 bases, leaving 8 bases not matched to a gene. CDR3 length equals 12 residues. Germline loops: CDR1 SQVTM, CDR2 ANQGSEA. CDR3 amino acids: CSVVQGAREQYF. In DNA, the CDR3 is TGCAGCGTTGTACAGGGGGCGAGAGAGCAGTACTTC. The whole variable domain, remainder taken from reference TRBV29-1 and TRBJ2-5, is SAVISQKPSRDICQRGTSLTIQCQVDSQVTMMFWYRQQPGQSLTLIATANQGSEATYESGFVIDKFPISRPNLTFSTLTVSNMSPEDSSIYLCSVVQGAREQYFGPGTRLLVL.